This T cell receptor beta chain was found in a study of blood T cell repertoires in COVID-19. Study-level information: The United States, Italy and Spain supplied acute and convalescent COVID-19 samples.

J lost 13 bases, V lost 0 bases, and 7 bases had no gene match. Germline CDR1 is MNHNS and CDR2 is SASEGT. The CDR3 loop spans 14 amino acids. Sequencing used immunoSEQ multiplex PCR; TCRdb keeps in-frame clones, though not all of them. In the table there are roughly 90,000 clones, around 90% of which are singletons. The receptor was isolated from a man aged 45-65 years with acute or convalescent COVID-19. This chain joins TRBV6-1 and TRBJ1-5; TRBD1 matches at 9 bases. The source material was peripheral blood. The CDR3 DNA reads as TGTGCCAGCAGTGAAGCATACAGGGGGCCGGGGCAGCATTTT. Translation gives CASSEAYRGPGQHF.